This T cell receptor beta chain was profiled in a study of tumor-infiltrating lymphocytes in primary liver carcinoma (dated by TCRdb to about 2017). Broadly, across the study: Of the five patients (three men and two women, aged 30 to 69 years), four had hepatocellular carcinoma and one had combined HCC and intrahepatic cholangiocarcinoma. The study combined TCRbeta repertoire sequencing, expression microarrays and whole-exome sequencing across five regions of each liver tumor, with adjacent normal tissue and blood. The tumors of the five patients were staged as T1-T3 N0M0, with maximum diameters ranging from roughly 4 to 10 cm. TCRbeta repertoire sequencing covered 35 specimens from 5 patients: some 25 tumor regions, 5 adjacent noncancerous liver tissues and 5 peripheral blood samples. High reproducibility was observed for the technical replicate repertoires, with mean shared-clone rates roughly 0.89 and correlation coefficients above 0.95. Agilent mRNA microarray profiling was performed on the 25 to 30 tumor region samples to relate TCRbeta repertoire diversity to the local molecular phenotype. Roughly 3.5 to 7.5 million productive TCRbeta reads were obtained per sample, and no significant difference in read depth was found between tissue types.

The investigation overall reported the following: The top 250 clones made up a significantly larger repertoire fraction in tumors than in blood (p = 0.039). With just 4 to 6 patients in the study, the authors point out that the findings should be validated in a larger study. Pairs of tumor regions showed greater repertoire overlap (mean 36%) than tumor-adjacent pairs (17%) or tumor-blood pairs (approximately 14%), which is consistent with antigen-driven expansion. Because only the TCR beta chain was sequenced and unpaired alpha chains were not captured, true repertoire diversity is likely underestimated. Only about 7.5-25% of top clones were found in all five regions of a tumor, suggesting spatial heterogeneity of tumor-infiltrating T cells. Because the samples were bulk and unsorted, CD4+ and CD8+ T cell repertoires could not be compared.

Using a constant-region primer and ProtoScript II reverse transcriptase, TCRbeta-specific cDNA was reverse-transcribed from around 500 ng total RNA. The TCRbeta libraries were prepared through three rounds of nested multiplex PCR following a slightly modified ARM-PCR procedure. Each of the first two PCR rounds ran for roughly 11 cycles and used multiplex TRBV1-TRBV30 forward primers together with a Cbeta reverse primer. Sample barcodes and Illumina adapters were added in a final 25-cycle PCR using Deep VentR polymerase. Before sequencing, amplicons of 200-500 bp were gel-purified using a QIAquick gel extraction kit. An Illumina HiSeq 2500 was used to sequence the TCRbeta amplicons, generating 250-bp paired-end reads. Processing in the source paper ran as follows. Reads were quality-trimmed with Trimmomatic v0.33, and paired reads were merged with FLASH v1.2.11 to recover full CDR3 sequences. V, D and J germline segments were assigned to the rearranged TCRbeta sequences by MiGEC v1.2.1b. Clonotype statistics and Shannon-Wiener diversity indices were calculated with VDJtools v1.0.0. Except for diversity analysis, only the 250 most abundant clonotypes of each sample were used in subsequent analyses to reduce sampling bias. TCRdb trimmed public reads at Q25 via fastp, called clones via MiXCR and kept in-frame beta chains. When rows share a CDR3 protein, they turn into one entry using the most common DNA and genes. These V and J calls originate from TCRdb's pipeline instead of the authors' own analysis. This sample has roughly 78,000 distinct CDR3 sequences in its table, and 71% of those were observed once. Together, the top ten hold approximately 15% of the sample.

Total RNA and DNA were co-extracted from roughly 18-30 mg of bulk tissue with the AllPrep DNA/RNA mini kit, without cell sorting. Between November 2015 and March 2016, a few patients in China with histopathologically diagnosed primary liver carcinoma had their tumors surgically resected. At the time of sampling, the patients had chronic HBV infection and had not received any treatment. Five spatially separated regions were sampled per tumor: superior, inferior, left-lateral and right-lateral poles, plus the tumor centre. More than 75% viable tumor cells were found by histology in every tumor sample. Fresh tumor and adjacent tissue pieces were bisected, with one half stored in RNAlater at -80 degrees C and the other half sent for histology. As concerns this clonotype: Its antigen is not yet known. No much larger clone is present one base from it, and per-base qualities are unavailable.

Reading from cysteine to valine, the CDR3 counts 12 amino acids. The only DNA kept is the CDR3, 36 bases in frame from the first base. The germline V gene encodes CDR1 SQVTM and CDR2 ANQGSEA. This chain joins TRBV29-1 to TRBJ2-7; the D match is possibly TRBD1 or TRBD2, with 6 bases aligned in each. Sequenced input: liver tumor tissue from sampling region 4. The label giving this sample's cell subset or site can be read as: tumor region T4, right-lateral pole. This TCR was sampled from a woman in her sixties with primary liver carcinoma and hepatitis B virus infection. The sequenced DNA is TGCAACGTCAGGGGAGGCTCCTACGAGCAGTACGTC. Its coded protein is CNVRGGSYEQYV.